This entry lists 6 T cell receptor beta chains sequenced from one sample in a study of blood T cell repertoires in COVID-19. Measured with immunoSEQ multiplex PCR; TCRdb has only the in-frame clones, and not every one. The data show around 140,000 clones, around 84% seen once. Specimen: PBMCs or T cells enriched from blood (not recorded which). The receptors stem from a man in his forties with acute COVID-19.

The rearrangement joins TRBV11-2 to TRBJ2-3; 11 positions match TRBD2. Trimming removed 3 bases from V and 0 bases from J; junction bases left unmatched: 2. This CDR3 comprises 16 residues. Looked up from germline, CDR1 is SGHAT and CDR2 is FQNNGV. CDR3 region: CASSFTSGGSTDTQYF. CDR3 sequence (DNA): TGTGCCAGCAGCTTTACTAGCGGGGGTAGCACAGATACGCAGTATTTT.

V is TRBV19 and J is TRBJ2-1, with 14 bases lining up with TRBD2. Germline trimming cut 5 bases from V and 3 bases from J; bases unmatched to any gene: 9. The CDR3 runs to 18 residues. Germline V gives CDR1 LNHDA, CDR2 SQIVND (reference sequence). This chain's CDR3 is CASSPGTSGGVRYNEQFF. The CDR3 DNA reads TGTGCCAGTAGTCCAGGGACTAGCGGGGGCGTTCGCTACAATGAGCAGTTCTTC.

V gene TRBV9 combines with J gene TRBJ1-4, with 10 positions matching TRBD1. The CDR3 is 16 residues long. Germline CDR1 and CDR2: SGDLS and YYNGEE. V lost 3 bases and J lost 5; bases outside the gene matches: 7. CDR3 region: CASSETPGQGNEKLFF. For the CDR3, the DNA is TGTGCCAGCAGCGAGACCCCGGGACAGGGGAATGAAAAACTGTTTTTT.

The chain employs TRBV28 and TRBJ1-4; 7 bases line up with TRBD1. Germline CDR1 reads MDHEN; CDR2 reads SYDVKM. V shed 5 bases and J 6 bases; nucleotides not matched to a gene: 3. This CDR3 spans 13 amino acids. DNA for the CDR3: TGTGCCAGCAGTCTTACAGGGGATGAAAAACTGTTTTTT. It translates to CASSLTGDEKLFF.

For the CDR3, the DNA is TGTGCCAGCAGCCATGTTGACAGGGAACTCTATGGCTACACCTTC. It is translated as CASSHVDRELYGYTF. The chain recombines TRBV4-2 with TRBJ1-2; 7 nucleotides match TRBD1. The V gene end was trimmed by 3 bases and the J gene end by 4 bases; junction bases not matched to a gene: 8. CDR1 LGHNA and CDR2 YNFKEQ come from the germline V gene. The CDR3 sequence is 15 residues long.

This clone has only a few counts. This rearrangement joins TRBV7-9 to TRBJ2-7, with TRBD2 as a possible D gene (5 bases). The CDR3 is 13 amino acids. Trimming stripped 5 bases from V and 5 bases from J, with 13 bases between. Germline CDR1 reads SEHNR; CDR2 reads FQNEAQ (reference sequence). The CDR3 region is CASSKEVRDEQYF. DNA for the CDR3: TGTGCCAGCAGCAAAGAGGTGAGGGACGAGCAGTACTTC. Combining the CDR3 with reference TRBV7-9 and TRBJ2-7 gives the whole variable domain DTGVSQNPRHKITKRGQNVTFRCDPISEHNRLYWYRQTLGQGPEFLTYFQNEAQLEKSRLLSDRFSAERPKGSFSTLEIQRTEQGDSAMYLCASSKEVRDEQYFGPGTRLTVT.